A selection of T cell receptor beta chains follows, all from one sample in a study of cytomegalovirus exposure and HLA in healthy donors. Produced via immunoSEQ multiplex PCR; TCRdb's table is partial and in-frame only. This table holds around 150,000 clones, about three quarters found once. The sample taken for sequencing was PBMCs. These receptors were obtained from a female donor in good health and CMV-seropositive. The CDR3 runs from the conserved cysteine through the conserved F or W. A D gene is named only where the DNA matches it firmly. Size is stated for part of the rows, as once, few or many counts, or as a class when the clone is expanded.

V gene	J gene	clone size	D gene	CDR3 DNA	CDR3 protein
TRBV6-1	TRBJ2-6	-	-	TGTGCCAGCATCGGTTTGACTGGGGCCAACGTCCTGACTTTC	CASIGLTGANVLTF
TRBV7-3	TRBJ1-1	-	-	TGTGCCAGCAGCTTAGACCCCGAGGCGACTGAAGCTTTCTTT	CASSLDPEATEAFF
TRBV10-1	TRBJ2-2	-	-	TGCGCCAGCAGGGCGGTGACCATGAACACCGGGGAGCTGTTTTTT	CASRAVTMNTGELFF
TRBV27	TRBJ2-2	-	TRBD2	TGTGCCAGCAGTTTAATAGCGGGGGGGCCTCACACCGGGGAGCTGTTTTTT	CASSLIAGGPHTGELFF
TRBV5-6	TRBJ2-7	-	TRBD2	TGTGCCAGCAGCCCGGGGGGACGGGACTACGAGCAGTACTTC	CASSPGGRDYEQYF
TRBV6-5	TRBJ1-1	-	-	TGTGCCAGCAACAACCCCCCGGGGGGCGCCACTGAAGCTTTCTTT	CASNNPPGGATEAFF
TRBV6-5	TRBJ2-5	few	-	TGTGCCAGCAGTTGGTCGGGGTCGGCGGGAGAGACCCAGTACTTC	CASSWSGSAGETQYF
TRBV7-9	TRBJ2-7	once	-	TGTGCCAGCAGCTTAGGCGGAGACGAGCAGTACTTC	CASSLGGDEQYF
TRBV18	TRBJ2-7	-	TRBD1	TGTGCCAGCTCAAGCCAAGGGACAGGTGGGGACCCATACGAGCAGTACTTC	CASSSQGTGGDPYEQYF
TRBV5-1	TRBJ2-5	-	TRBD2	TGCGCCAGCAGCTTGAAACTAGCGGGGGAGACCCAGTACTTC	CASSLKLAGETQYF
TRBV15	TRBJ2-3	-	TRBD1	TGTGCCACCAGCAGACACAGGGGGCAGGAAGATACGCAGTATTTT	CATSRHRGQEDTQYF
TRBV7-9	TRBJ1-1	-	TRBD1	TGTGCCAGCAGCCCAAGGGGGACAGGGGGCTACACTGAAGCTTTCTTT	CASSPRGTGGYTEAFF
TRBV18	TRBJ1-6	-	-	TGTGCCAGCTCATCGGACAGTCCACAGCATTTGAATTCACCCCTCCACTTT	CASSSDSPQHLNSPLHF
TRBV28	TRBJ1-4	-	-	TGTGCCAGCAGCCGCTATACTAATGAAAAACTGTTTTTT	CASSRYTNEKLFF
TRBV5-1	TRBJ1-1	-	TRBD1	TGCGCCAGCAGCTTTAGGGACAGGGATCTGCTGAACACTGAAGCTTTCTTT	CASSFRDRDLLNTEAFF
TRBV21-1	TRBJ2-4	-	-	TGTGCCAGCAGCCACCGGGACAGGACGCGATTAGCCAAAAACATTCAGTACTTC	CASSHRDRTRLAKNIQYF
TRBV11-2	TRBJ2-7	-	TRBD2	TGTGCCAGCAGCTTCCAAGCGGGGAGGGCCTACGAGCAGTACTTC	CASSFQAGRAYEQYF
TRBV2	TRBJ1-1	-	TRBD1	TGTGCCAGCCACAGGGGTGTAAACACTGAAGCTTTCTTT	CASHRGVNTEAFF
TRBV7-8	TRBJ2-3	few	-	TGTGCCAGCAGCCCCCGCAGCCGGGGGTGTCCGGATACGCAGTATTTT	CASSPRSRGCPDTQYF
TRBV7-9	TRBJ2-7	-	-	TGTGCCAGCAGCGCCCTGGCGGGATCCTACGAGCAGTACTTC	CASSALAGSYEQYF
TRBV5-1	TRBJ1-1	-	-	TGCGCCACCAGTCCCGCAGGAAAAACTGAAGCTTTCTTT	CATSPAGKTEAFF
TRBV5-1	TRBJ1-4	few	-	TGCGCCAGCAGCTTGGACCCTACAGGTCTCGGGGAAAAACTGTTTTTT	CASSLDPTGLGEKLFF
TRBV25-1	TRBJ2-5	-	TRBD2	TGTGCCAGCAGTGAATCCCCTCTGACTAGCGGTGCCCAAGAGACCCAGTACTTC	CASSESPLTSGAQETQYF
TRBV4-2	TRBJ2-1	-	TRBD2	TGTGCCAGCAGCCAAACTAGCGGGAGTTTTTCGCACGCCTACAATGAGCAGTTCTTC	CASSQTSGSFSHAYNEQFF
TRBV30	TRBJ1-3	-	-	TGTGCCTGGAGTTTGGGGCTATCTGGAAACACCATATATTTT	CAWSLGLSGNTIYF
TRBV9	TRBJ2-1	-	-	TGTGCCAGCAGCGTAGGAAGCGGGCTTTACAATGAGCAGTTCTTC	CASSVGSGLYNEQFF
TRBV9	TRBJ2-5	-	TRBD1	TGTGCCAGCAGCGTAATCGGGACAGGGGAGGAGACCCAGTACTTC	CASSVIGTGEETQYF
TRBV2	TRBJ1-1	-	TRBD1	TGTGCCAGCAGTGCTGCAGGGGGCACTGAAGCTTTCTTT	CASSAAGGTEAFF
TRBV7-2	TRBJ1-2	-	-	TGTGCCAGCAGCTTAACCAGGCCCCATGGCTACACCTTC	CASSLTRPHGYTF
TRBV6-1	TRBJ1-1	few	TRBD1	TGTGCCAGCGGGGGACAGGGCTACACTGAAGCTTTCTTT	CASGGQGYTEAFF
TRBV29-1	TRBJ2-1	-	-	TGCAGCGTTGGCGCTAGGCTAGCTACACACAATGAGCAGTTCTTC	CSVGARLATHNEQFF
TRBV6-1	TRBJ2-1	-	-	TGTGCCAGCAGTTACGCCGGTGAGCAGTTCTTC	CASSYAGEQFF
TRBV9	TRBJ1-3	-	-	TGTGCCAGCAGCGTAGATGACAGGAAAGGAAACACCATATATTTT	CASSVDDRKGNTIYF
TRBV7-9	TRBJ2-7	-	-	TGTTCCAGCAGCTTAGATAGCTACGAGCAGTACTTC	CSSSLDSYEQYF
TRBV25-1	TRBJ1-4	-	-	TGTGCCAGCAGTGAATACGGCTCAGGGACAAATGAAAAACTGTTTTTT	CASSEYGSGTNEKLFF
TRBV28	TRBJ1-1	-	-	TGTGCCAGCAGTTTATCCCGCCTAAAGAACACTGAAGCTTTCTTT	CASSLSRLKNTEAFF
TRBV5-4	TRBJ1-2	-	-	TGTGCCAGCAGGCCGGAGACGCCCCGTGGTGGGGCCAACTACACCTTC	CASRPETPRGGANYTF
TRBV7-9	TRBJ1-1	few	-	TGTGCCAGCAGCTTAGCGCTTTCGGGGTTGCCTTTCTTT	CASSLALSGLPFF
TRBV19	TRBJ1-3	few	-	TGTGCAACAAACTCGGGTTCTGGAAACACCATATATTTT	CATNSGSGNTIYF
TRBV4-2	TRBJ2-7	-	TRBD2	TGTGCCAGCAGCCAAGCGGTTACGGCTTCTAGCGGGGCCGAGCAGTACTTC	CASSQAVTASSGAEQYF
TRBV2	TRBJ2-3	few	-	TGTGCCAGCAGTGAGGGTCAGACTACAGATACGCAGTATTTT	CASSEGQTTDTQYF
TRBV25-1	TRBJ2-2	once	TRBD1	TGTGCCAGCAGTGCTGACAGGGGGCCATACACCGGGGAGCTGTTTTTT	CASSADRGPYTGELFF
TRBV5-1	TRBJ2-3	-	TRBD2	TGCGCCAGCAGCAGGACTAGCGAGGGAGATACGCAGTATTTT	CASSRTSEGDTQYF
TRBV15	TRBJ1-1	-	TRBD1	TGTGCCACCAGCAGAGATCGAGGGGACAGGGAAGCTTTCTTT	CATSRDRGDREAFF
TRBV2	TRBJ1-2	-	-	TGTGCCAGCAGGATGGCAGGGAACTATGGCTACACCTTC	CASRMAGNYGYTF
TRBV2	TRBJ1-1	-	TRBD1	TGTGCCAGCAGCCGACAGGGGGGGAACACTGAAGCTTTCTTT	CASSRQGGNTEAFF